Shown below are 20 T cell receptor beta chains from a single sample sequenced in a study of T cell changes during pregnancy in multiple sclerosis. Generated by immunoSEQ multiplex PCR, the TCRdb table keeps only in-frame clones and is missing some. Here the sample spans approximately 50,000 clones, roughly 87% being singletons. Sequencing used peripheral blood, obtained in the third trimester of pregnancy. These receptor sequences come from a female donor in good health, enrolled as a control in a pregnancy study.

CDR3 loop: CASSQGLASRSYNEQFF. CDR3 DNA: TGTGCCAGCAGCCAAGGACTAGCGTCCCGCTCCTACAATGAGCAGTTCTTC. The chain is built from TRBV4-2 and TRBJ2-1, with 8 bases lining up with TRBD2. The CDR3 totals 17 residues. CDR1 LGHNA and CDR2 YNFKEQ come from the germline V gene. Trimming took 1 base from V and 0 from J; bases not matched to a gene: 5.

The rearrangement joins TRBV5-5 to TRBJ2-1; 8 bases map to TRBD1. The V segment lost 4 bases and the J segment 4 bases; nucleotides outside the gene matches: 4. Germline loops: CDR1 SGHKS, CDR2 YYEKEE (reference sequence). This CDR3 has 14 residues. The CDR3 DNA sequence: TGTGCCAGCAGCCGTTGGACAGGGTACAATGAGCAGTTCTTC. This gives the protein CASSRWTGYNEQFF.

In this sample, this clone turned up a few times. The chain recombines TRBV29-1 with TRBJ1-2; TRBD1 might be the D (6 bases). Germline lookup yields CDR1 SQVTM and CDR2 ANQGSEA. CDR3 length equals 13 residues. With 4 bases removed from V and 4 bases from J, the gap between germline ends came to 13 bases. The CDR3 spells CSVAGEIGYGYTF. DNA of the CDR3: TGCAGCGTTGCAGGGGAAATCGGCTATGGCTACACCTTC. Complete variable domain (other parts from reference TRBV29-1 and TRBJ1-2): SAVISQKPSRDICQRGTSLTIQCQVDSQVTMMFWYRQQPGQSLTLIATANQGSEATYESGFVIDKFPISRPNLTFSTLTVSNMSPEDSSIYLCSVAGEIGYGYTFGSGTRLTVV.

This clone is classed as medium-sized. This chain connects TRBV18 to TRBJ1-4; a weak D match, TRBD1 (5 bases). Germline assignment: CDR1 KGHSH and CDR2 LQKENI. The CDR3 sequence is 14 residues long. Trimming cost V 2 bases and J 2 bases, with 6 bases left between them. Written as DNA, the CDR3 is TGTGCCAGCTCACCAGACAGCACTAATGAAAAACTGTTTTTT. It translates to CASSPDSTNEKLFF.

The rearrangement uses TRBV7-9 and TRBJ2-7; 7 nucleotides match TRBD2. With V trimmed by 5 bases and J by 2 bases, 9 bases remained unmatched. This CDR3 has 15 residues. Germline loops: CDR1 SEHNR, CDR2 FQNEAQ (reference sequence). Written as DNA, the CDR3 is TGTGCCAGCAGCCCGGGTGGGGGGGGAACCTACGAGCAGTACTTC. Translation: CASSPGGGGTYEQYF. Looking up the rest from reference TRBV7-9 and TRBJ2-7 gives the full variable domain: DTGVSQNPRHKITKRGQNVTFRCDPISEHNRLYWYRQTLGQGPEFLTYFQNEAQLEKSRLLSDRFSAERPKGSFSTLEIQRTEQGDSAMYLCASSPGGGGTYEQYFGPGTRLTVT.

This clone came up once. The J gene is TRBJ2-7, the V gene TRBV21-1; the listed D gene, TRBD1, was not tested against the DNA. TRBV21-1 is a pseudogene segment. There are 14 residues in the CDR3. CDR3 loop: CASSKDRANYEQYF. CDR3 in DNA: TGTGCCAGCAGCAAAGACAGGGCTAACTACGAGCAGTACTTC.

This rearrangement joins TRBV29-1 to TRBJ2-2; D unclear. Germline assignment: CDR1 SQVTM and CDR2 ANQGSEA. The CDR3 consists of 12 residues. V was cut by 7 bases and J by 6 bases, with 12 bases left in between. CDR3 sequence (DNA): TGCAGCGCAGTTTCGACTGCCGGGGAGCTGTTTTTT. The encoded protein is CSAVSTAGELFF.

The chain employs TRBV7-8 and TRBJ2-7; D may be TRBD1 (5 bases). The germline CDR1 and CDR2 sequences are SGHVS and FQNEAQ. The CDR3 covers 13 residues. With 3 bases removed from V and 3 bases from J, the gap between germline ends came to 9 bases. The CDR3 DNA follows: TGTGCCAGCAGCTTTGACAGTGACTACGAGCAGTACTTC. Translated: CASSFDSDYEQYF.

The chain couples TRBV9 to TRBJ2-2; possible D gene TRBD1, 5 bases. From germline, CDR1 is SGDLS and CDR2 YYNGEE. V was clipped by 4 bases and J by 5 bases, with 12 bases between them. The CDR3 consists of 14 residues. CDR3 in amino acids: CASSPTGATGELFF. The CDR3, as DNA: TGTGCCAGCAGCCCCACAGGAGCTACCGGGGAGCTGTTTTTT.

CDR3 nucleotide sequence: TGCGCCAGCAGCCAAGTTGGCGGTCCAAGTGAGCAGTTCTTC. Residues: CASSQVGGPSEQFF. The rearrangement uses TRBV4-3 and TRBJ2-1; no definite D call. Trimming took off 1 base at V and 9 bases at J, with 13 bases between the two ends. CDR3 length equals 14 residues. The germline CDR1 and CDR2 sequences are LGHNA and YSLEER.

J is TRBJ2-7 and V is TRBV6-6; 7 bases are shared with TRBD1. V was pared by 7 bases and J by 4 bases, with 10 bases of the junction left unmatched. Germline CDR1 reads MNHNY; CDR2 reads SVGAGI (reference sequence). This CDR3 is built from 14 residues. CDR3 coding DNA: TGTGCCAGCAATCCGGACAGGACCGTTTACGAGCAGTACTTC. Translation: CASNPDRTVYEQYF.

Turning to this clone: Sequence at one end of the junction differs from germline and may be a read error. The chain combines TRBV5-1 with TRBJ1-4; the D gene is possibly TRBD1 (6 bases). Germline V gene lookup returns CDR1 SGHRS and CDR2 YFSETQ. The CDR3 extends over 14 amino acids. DNA for the CDR3: TGCGCCAGCACCTTGGGGGCGGGGAATGAAAAACTGTTTTTT. Amino acids: CASTLGAGNEKLFF.

This clone has at least ten counts. V and J are TRBV9 and TRBJ2-5; TRBD2 agrees at 7 bases. J gave up 1 base and V 0 bases, and 3 bases lay outside the gene matches. Looked up from germline, CDR1 is SGDLS and CDR2 is YYNGEE. The CDR3 consists of 15 residues. CDR3 loop: CASSVAGGFQETQYF. Here the CDR3 DNA reads TGTGCCAGCAGCGTAGCGGGGGGTTTCCAAGAGACCCAGTACTTC.

This rearrangement joins TRBV30 to TRBJ1-1; TRBD1 matches at 7 bases. Germline CDR1 GTSNPN, CDR2 SVGIG (reference sequence). The CDR3 length is 14 residues. J was trimmed by 4 bases and V by 5 bases; bases with no gene match: 10. This chain's CDR3 is CAWGQDQAGTEAFF. The CDR3 nucleotides read TGTGCCTGGGGACAGGACCAGGCGGGCACTGAAGCTTTCTTT.

The genes are TRBV4-3 and TRBJ1-6; no definite D call. Germline lookup yields CDR1 LGHNA and CDR2 YSLEER. The V end lost 0 bases, the J end lost 13 bases, and 16 bases lay between the germline ends. The CDR3 contains 15 residues. CDR3 sequence reads: CASSQDQAAFSPLHF. The CDR3 DNA reads TGCGCCAGCAGCCAAGATCAGGCCGCATTTTCGCCCCTCCACTTT.

This clone was counted once. This rearrangement joins TRBV10-2 to TRBJ2-2; TRBD2 agrees at 10 bases. The V gene's germline CDR1 is WSHSY and CDR2 SAAADI. With 7 bases clipped from V and 3 bases from J, the junction kept 2 bases outside the gene matches. The CDR3 is 14 residues long. The CDR3 sequence is CASTSGGDTGELFF. CDR3 nucleotides: TGCGCCAGCACGAGCGGGGGGGACACCGGGGAGCTGTTTTTT.

The CDR3 loop reads CATSGTGYEQYF. The CDR3 DNA sequence: TGTGCCACCAGCGGTACGGGTTACGAGCAGTACTTC. The gene calls are TRBV15 and TRBJ2-7; D uncertain. V lost 5 bases and J lost 4, with 9 bases in between. The CDR3 consists of 12 residues. The germline V gene has CDR1 LNHNV and CDR2 YYDKDF (reference sequence).

The chain couples TRBV7-8 to TRBJ1-3; no clear D. Germline assignment: CDR1 SGHVS and CDR2 FQNEAQ. Between the trimmed V and J ends, which lost 1 base and 8 bases, there was a span of 6 bases. The CDR3 sequence is 12 residues long. The CDR3 bases are TGTGCCAGCAGCTTAGGGCGGGACACCATATATTTT. It specifies CASSLGRDTIYF.

The chain combines TRBV7-6 with TRBJ1-1, with a possible D match to TRBD1 (5 bases). There are 15 residues in the CDR3. CDR1 SGHVS and CDR2 FNYEAQ come from the germline V gene. The germline V and J ends were trimmed by 5 bases and 4 bases, with 17 bases remaining between them. This chain's CDR3 is CASSLTSGGGTEAFF. CDR3 coding DNA: TGTGCCAGCAGCCTAACCTCGGGGGGGGGCACTGAAGCTTTCTTT.

This clone was counted only a few times. This chain uses TRBV27 with TRBJ1-5; 7 bases fit TRBD1. Germline lookup yields CDR1 MNHEY and CDR2 SMNVEV (reference sequence). This CDR3 is built from 15 residues. J gave up 2 bases and V 6 bases, and 7 bases lay outside the gene matches. CDR3 in amino acids: CASRDTGTGNQPQHF. The CDR3 DNA reads as TGTGCCAGCAGGGATACAGGGACAGGCAATCAGCCCCAGCATTTT.